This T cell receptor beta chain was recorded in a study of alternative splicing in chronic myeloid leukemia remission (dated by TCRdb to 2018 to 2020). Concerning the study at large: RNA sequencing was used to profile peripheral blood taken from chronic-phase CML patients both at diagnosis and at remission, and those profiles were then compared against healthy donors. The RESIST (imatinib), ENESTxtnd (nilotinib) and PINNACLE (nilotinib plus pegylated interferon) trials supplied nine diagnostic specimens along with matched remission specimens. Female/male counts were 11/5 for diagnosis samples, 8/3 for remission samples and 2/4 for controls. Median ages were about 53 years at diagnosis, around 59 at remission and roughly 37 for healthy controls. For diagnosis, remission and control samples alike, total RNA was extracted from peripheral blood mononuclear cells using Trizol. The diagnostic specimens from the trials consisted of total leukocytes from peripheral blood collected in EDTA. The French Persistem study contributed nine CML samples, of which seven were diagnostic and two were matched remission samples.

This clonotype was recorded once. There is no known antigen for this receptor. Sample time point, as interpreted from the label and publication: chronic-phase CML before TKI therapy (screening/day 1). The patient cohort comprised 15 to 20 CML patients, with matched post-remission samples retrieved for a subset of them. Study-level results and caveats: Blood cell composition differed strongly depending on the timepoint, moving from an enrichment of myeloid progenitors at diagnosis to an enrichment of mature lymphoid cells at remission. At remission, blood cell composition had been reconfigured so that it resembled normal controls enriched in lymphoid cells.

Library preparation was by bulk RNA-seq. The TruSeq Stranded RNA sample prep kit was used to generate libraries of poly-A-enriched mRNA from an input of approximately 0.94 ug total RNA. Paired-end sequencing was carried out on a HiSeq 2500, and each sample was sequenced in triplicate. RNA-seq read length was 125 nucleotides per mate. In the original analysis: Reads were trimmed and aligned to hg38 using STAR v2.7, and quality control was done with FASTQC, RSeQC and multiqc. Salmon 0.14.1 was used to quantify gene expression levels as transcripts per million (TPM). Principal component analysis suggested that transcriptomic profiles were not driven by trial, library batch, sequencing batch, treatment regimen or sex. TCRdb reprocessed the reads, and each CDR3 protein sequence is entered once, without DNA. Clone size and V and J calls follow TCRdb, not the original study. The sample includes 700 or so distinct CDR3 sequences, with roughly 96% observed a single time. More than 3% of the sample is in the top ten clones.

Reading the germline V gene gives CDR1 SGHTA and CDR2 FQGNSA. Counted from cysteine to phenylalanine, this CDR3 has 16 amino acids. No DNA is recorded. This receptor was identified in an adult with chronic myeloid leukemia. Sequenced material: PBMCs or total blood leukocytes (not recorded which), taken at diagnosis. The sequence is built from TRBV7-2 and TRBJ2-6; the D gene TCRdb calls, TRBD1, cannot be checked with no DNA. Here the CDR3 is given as CASSRDRVYGANVLTF.